These 24 T cell receptor beta chains were sequenced from one sample in a study of T-cell memory formation after mild COVID-19. Each CDR3 protein is one row after TCRdb ran MiXCR on the 5' RACE reads. Here the sample spans around 250,000 distinct CDR3 sequences, 15% to 20% being singletons. The specimen sequenced was PBMCs or a T cell subset sorted from them (not recorded which). The source is a man aged 18 to 30 who had mild COVID-19 (a few samples of this study predate the infection). Cell type and time point are not known.

This clonotype was seen more than once but under ten times. This rearrangement joins TRBV28 to TRBJ2-5, with TRBD2 matching 12 bases. Germline lookup yields CDR1 MDHEN and CDR2 SYDVKM. Unmatched junction bases numbered 7, after V lost 1 base and J lost 7 bases. CDR3 length: 16 residues. CDR3: CASSLLTSGGRGTQYF. The CDR3 DNA reads TGTGCCAGCAGTTTATTGACTAGCGGGGGAAGAGGGACCCAGTACTTC.

This clonotype is medium-sized (0.01 to 0.1%) by share. The V gene is TRBV5-1, the J gene TRBJ2-3; the match to TRBD1 covers 9 bases. The CDR3 spans 15 residues. V was clipped by 1 base and J by 3 bases; unmatched bases: 3. Looked up from germline, CDR1 is SGHRS and CDR2 is YFSETQ. The DNA of the CDR3 is TGCGCCAGCAGCTTGATGGACAGGGGAACAGATACGCAGTATTTT. It specifies CASSLMDRGTDTQYF.

The sample holds a few counts of this clonotype. The V call is TRBV19, the J call TRBJ2-5; D remains ambiguous. Trimming removed 4 bases at V and 4 bases at J, with 10 bases between. Germline V CDR1 and CDR2: LNHDA, SQIVND (reference sequence). This CDR3 comprises 13 residues. The DNA for the CDR3 is TGTGCCAGTAGTAGACCGCCCGCAGAGACCCAGTACTTC. Translating it yields CASSRPPAETQYF.

This clonotype was counted between two and nine times. The rearrangement uses TRBV29-1 and TRBJ2-3; the D call may be TRBD1 or TRBD2 (5 bases each). From germline, CDR1 is SQVTM and CDR2 ANQGSEA. The length of the CDR3 is 13 residues. The ends were cut back, 4 bases at V and 2 bases at J, with 10 bases in the middle. For the CDR3, the DNA is TGCAGCGTTGCCGGGGCCTACACAGATACGCAGTATTTT. This sequence encodes CSVAGAYTDTQYF.

The chain employs TRBV4-1 and TRBJ2-1; unclear D gene. The CDR3 loop spans 15 amino acids. The germline V gene encodes CDR1 MGHRA and CDR2 YSYEKL. V was cut by 4 bases and J by 0 bases, with 10 bases left in between. CDR3: CASSRDEDSYNEQFF. DNA for the CDR3: TGCGCCAGCAGCCGTGATGAGGACTCCTACAATGAGCAGTTCTTC.

This clonotype was recorded a few times. The J gene is TRBJ1-2, the V gene TRBV4-2, with a tentative D call TRBD1 (6 bases). V dropped 4 bases and J dropped 2 bases, with 14 bases sitting between them. The CDR3 has 15 residues. Germline V lookup: CDR1 LGHNA, CDR2 YNFKEQ. CDR3 sequence: CASSPKGEGNYGYTF. In DNA form, the CDR3 reads TGTGCCAGCAGCCCAAAGGGGGAGGGAAACTATGGCTACACCTTC.

The rearrangement joins TRBV5-1 to TRBJ2-5, with TRBD2 identical over 10 bases. The CDR3 loop spans 15 amino acids. J gave up 1 base and V 4 bases, and 4 bases lay outside the gene matches. The V gene's germline CDR1 is SGHRS and CDR2 YFSETQ. CDR3 protein: CASSKTSGAQETQYF. For the CDR3, the DNA is TGCGCCAGCAGCAAAACTAGCGGGGCCCAAGAGACCCAGTACTTC.

J is TRBJ1-1 and V is TRBV7-9; 10 nucleotides match TRBD1. The germline CDR1 and CDR2 sequences are SEHNR and FQNEAQ (reference sequence). Unmatched junction bases numbered 7, after V lost 5 bases and J lost 7 bases. The CDR3 extends over 14 amino acids. The CDR3 protein is CASSPRTGGSEAFF. The CDR3 coding sequence is TGTGCCAGCAGCCCGCGGACAGGGGGAAGTGAAGCTTTCTTT.

The chain is built from TRBV7-9 and TRBJ1-5; D ambiguous. V lost 1 base and J lost 9, with 10 bases in between. The germline V gene encodes CDR1 SEHNR and CDR2 FQNEAQ (reference sequence). This CDR3 has 13 residues. Here the CDR3 DNA reads TGTGCCAGCAGCTTAGGGGATCTGAGGCCCCAGCATTTT. Encoded protein: CASSLGDLRPQHF.

This clonotype has ten or more counts. The chain is built from TRBV12-3 or TRBV12-4 and TRBJ2-5, with TRBD1 as a possible D gene (6 bases). The germline V and J ends were trimmed by 10 bases and 2 bases, with 14 bases remaining between them. CDR3 length: 13 residues. The CDR3 protein is CATALTGQETQYF. The CDR3 DNA is TGTGCCACCGCTCTTACAGGGCAAGAGACCCAGTACTTC.

This clonotype has a handful of counts. V usage is TRBV24-1 and J usage is TRBJ2-3; D is tentatively TRBD1 or TRBD2 (5 bases each). This CDR3 is built from 15 residues. V was cut by 4 bases and J by 6 bases, with 16 bases left in between. Germline lookup yields CDR1 KGHDR and CDR2 SFDVKD. CDR3 bases: TGTGCCACCAGTGACCGGGACCTCCCGGGGGATACGCAGTATTTT. This translates into CATSDRDLPGDTQYF.

The sample holds many counts of this clonotype. J is TRBJ2-7 and V is TRBV6-5; 9 nucleotides align to TRBD1. Germline assignment: CDR1 MNHEY and CDR2 SVGAGI. After removal of 8 bases from V and 2 bases from J, the junction contained 4 bases not matched to a gene. The CDR3 length is 13 residues. The CDR3 nucleotides are TGTGCCAGCGGGACAGGGCCAACCTACGAGCAGTACGTC. Protein product: CASGTGPTYEQYV.

A few counts support this clonotype. The chain links TRBV15 to TRBJ2-1, with 8 bases that match TRBD2. The ends lost 5 bases at V and 9 bases at J; junction bases unmatched: 21. CDR1 is LNHNV, CDR2 YYDKDF, per germline (reference sequence). The CDR3 is 18 residues long. In nucleotides, the CDR3 is TGTGCCACCAGCTCAAGCGGCGCCGGGACTAGGACGACCCCTGAGCAGTTCTTC. Amino acids: CATSSSGAGTRTTPEQFF.

The chain carries TRBV27 and TRBJ2-7; 7 bases agree with TRBD2. Germline V gives CDR1 MNHEY, CDR2 SMNVEV (reference sequence). CDR3 length equals 14 residues. With V trimmed by 0 bases and J by 4 bases, 3 bases remained unmatched. CDR3 sequence: CASSLSGLVYEQYF. The DNA of the CDR3 is TGTGCCAGCAGTTTATCAGGACTAGTTTACGAGCAGTACTTC.

This clonotype was seen only a few times. V gene TRBV5-1 combines with J gene TRBJ2-3; 7 bases match TRBD1. The length of the CDR3 is 15 residues. CDR1 is SGHRS and CDR2 is YFSETQ in the germline V gene. The junction had 7 bases not matched to a gene; V was cut back by 4 bases and J by 2 bases. DNA for the CDR3: TGCGCCAGCAGCAGGGGGACAGCCCACACAGATACGCAGTATTTT. Its protein is CASSRGTAHTDTQYF.

V usage is TRBV4-1 and J usage is TRBJ2-5; 9 positions match TRBD2. The CDR3 sequence is 15 residues long. V was clipped by 2 bases and J by 7 bases; unmatched bases: 8. Germline-derived CDR1 and CDR2 are MGHRA and YSYEKL. The CDR3 is CASSQWASGEGTQYF. As DNA, the CDR3 is TGCGCCAGCAGCCAATGGGCTAGCGGGGAAGGGACCCAGTACTTC.

CDR3 loop: CASSPRRTGVETQYF. The CDR3 DNA reads as TGTGCCAGCAGTCCCCGCCGGACAGGGGTGGAGACCCAGTACTTC. The chain is built from TRBV27 and TRBJ2-5, with 9 bases aligning to TRBD1. Germline CDR1 MNHEY, CDR2 SMNVEV (reference sequence). The CDR3 length is 15 residues. J gave up 5 bases and V 5 bases, and 9 bases lay outside the gene matches.

The chain recombines TRBV6-5 with TRBJ1-3, with D unclear. Germline CDR1 and CDR2: MNHEY and SVGAGI. Trimming removed 2 bases at V and 0 bases at J, with 8 bases between. The CDR3 has 15 residues. CDR3 coding DNA: TGTGCCAGCAGTTACGGTGGAAGCTCTGGAAACACCATATATTTT. This encodes CASSYGGSSGNTIYF.

This clonotype has a handful of counts. The chain is built from TRBV4-1 and TRBJ1-6; 7 positions agree with TRBD1. The CDR3 consists of 17 residues. V shed 1 base and J 3 bases; nucleotides not matched to a gene: 6. Germline V gene lookup returns CDR1 MGHRA and CDR2 YSYEKL. CDR3 DNA sequence: TGCGCCAGCAGCCAAGTCTTCCGGGACAGCTATAATTCACCCCTCCACTTT. This translates into CASSQVFRDSYNSPLHF.

This clonotype has more than one count but fewer than ten. The V call is TRBV20-1, the J call TRBJ2-7; the D call may be TRBD1 or TRBD2 (7 bases each). The CDR3 sequence is 14 residues long. V was clipped by 3 bases and J by 5 bases, with 17 bases between them. Germline-derived CDR1 and CDR2 are DFQATT and SNEGSKA (reference sequence). The CDR3: CSASQGGRTDEQYV. In DNA, the CDR3 is TGCAGTGCTAGTCAGGGGGGGAGAACCGACGAGCAGTACGTC.

The genes are TRBV21-1 and TRBJ1-1. TRBV21-1 is recorded as a pseudogene. The CDR3 runs 11 residues. CDR3 coding DNA: TGTGCCAGCAGCAACGAAAATGAAGCTTTCTTT. Translation: CASSNENEAFF.

The V and J genes are TRBV4-2 and TRBJ2-2, with 7 nucleotides matching TRBD1. The germline V gene encodes CDR1 LGHNA and CDR2 YNFKEQ. The CDR3 covers 14 residues. J gave up 6 bases and V 3 bases, and 4 bases lay outside the gene matches. CDR3 DNA sequence: TGTGCCAGCAGCCAGGGGACAGTGCCCGGGGAGCTGTTTTTT. This encodes CASSQGTVPGELFF.

This sequence joins TRBV6-1 and TRBJ1-5, with D maybe TRBD1 (5 bases). Germline values: CDR1 MNHNS, CDR2 SASEGT. Trimming removed 6 bases at V and 2 bases at J, with 14 bases between. The CDR3 has 15 amino acids. The CDR3 DNA reads TGTGCCAGCAGAATAACGACAGTTCGCAATCAGCCCCAGCATTTT. Its protein product is CASRITTVRNQPQHF.

The V gene is TRBV20-1, the J gene TRBJ2-2, with 8 positions matching TRBD1. This CDR3 spans 14 amino acids. Germline V gene sequence: CDR1 DFQATT, CDR2 SNEGSKA (reference sequence). Trimming cost V 5 bases and J 4 bases; bases outside gene matches: 6. CDR3 region: CSALDQGATGELFF. The CDR3, as DNA: TGCAGTGCTCTAGACCAGGGGGCCACCGGGGAGCTGTTTTTT.